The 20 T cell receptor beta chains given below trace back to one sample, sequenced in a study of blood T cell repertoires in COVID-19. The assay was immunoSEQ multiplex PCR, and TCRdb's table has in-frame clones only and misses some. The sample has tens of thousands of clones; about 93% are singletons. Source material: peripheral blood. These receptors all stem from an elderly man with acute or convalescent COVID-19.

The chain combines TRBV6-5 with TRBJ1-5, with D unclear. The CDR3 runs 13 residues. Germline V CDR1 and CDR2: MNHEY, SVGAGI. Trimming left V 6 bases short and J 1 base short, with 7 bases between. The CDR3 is CASSETSNQPQHF. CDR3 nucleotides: TGTGCCAGCAGCGAGACAAGCAATCAGCCCCAGCATTTT.

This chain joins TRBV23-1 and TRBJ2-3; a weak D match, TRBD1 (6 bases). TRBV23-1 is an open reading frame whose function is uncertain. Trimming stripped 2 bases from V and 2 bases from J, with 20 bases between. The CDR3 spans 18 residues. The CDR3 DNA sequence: TGCGCCAGCAGTCAACCCAAGACAGGAGCCCCCCACACAGATACGCAGTATTTT. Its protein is CASSQPKTGAPHTDTQYF.

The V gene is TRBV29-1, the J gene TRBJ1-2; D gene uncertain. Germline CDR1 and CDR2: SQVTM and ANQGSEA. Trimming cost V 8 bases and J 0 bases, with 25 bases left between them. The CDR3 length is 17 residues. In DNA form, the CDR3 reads TGCAGCATTCGAGACGGGGTAGCGCTCACTCCTAACTATGGCTACACCTTC. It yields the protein CSIRDGVALTPNYGYTF.

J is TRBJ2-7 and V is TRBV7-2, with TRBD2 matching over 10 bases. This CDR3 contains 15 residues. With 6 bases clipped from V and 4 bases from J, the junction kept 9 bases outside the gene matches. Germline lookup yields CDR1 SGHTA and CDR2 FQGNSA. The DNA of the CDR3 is TGTGCCAGCAGTCCGGGGACTAGCGATTTTTACGAGCAGTACTTC. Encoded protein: CASSPGTSDFYEQYF.

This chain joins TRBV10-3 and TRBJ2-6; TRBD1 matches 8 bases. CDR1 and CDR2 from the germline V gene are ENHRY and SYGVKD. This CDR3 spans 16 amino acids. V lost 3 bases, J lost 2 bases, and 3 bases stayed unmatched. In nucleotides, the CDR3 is TGTGCCATCAGTGAAGCGACAGGGGCTGGGGCCAACGTCCTGACTTTC. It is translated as CAISEATGAGANVLTF.

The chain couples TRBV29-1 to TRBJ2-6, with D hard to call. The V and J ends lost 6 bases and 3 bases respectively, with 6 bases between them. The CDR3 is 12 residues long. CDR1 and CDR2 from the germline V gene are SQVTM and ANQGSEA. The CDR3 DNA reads TGCAGCGTCGCTAGTGGGGCCAACGTCCTGACTTTC. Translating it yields CSVASGANVLTF.

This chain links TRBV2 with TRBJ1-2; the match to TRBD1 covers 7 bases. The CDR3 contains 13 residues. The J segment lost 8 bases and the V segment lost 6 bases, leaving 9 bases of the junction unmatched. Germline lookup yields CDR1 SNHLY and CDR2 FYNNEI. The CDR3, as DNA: TGTGCCAGCAGGACTGACAGGGAAGGAGGCTACACCTTC. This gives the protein CASRTDREGGYTF. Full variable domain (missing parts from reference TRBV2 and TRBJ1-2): EPEVTQTPSHQVTQMGQEVILRCVPISNHLYFYWYRQILGQKVEFLVSFYNNEISEKSEIFDDQFSVERPDGSNFTLKIRSTKLEDSAMYFCASRTDREGGYTFGSGTRLTVV.

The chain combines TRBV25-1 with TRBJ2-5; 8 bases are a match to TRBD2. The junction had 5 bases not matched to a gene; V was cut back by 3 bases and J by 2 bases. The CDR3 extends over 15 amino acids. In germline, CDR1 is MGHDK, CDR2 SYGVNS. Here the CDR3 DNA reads TGTGCCAGCAGTGAGGTCGGGGGGGGTCAAGAGACCCAGTACTTC. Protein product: CASSEVGGGQETQYF.

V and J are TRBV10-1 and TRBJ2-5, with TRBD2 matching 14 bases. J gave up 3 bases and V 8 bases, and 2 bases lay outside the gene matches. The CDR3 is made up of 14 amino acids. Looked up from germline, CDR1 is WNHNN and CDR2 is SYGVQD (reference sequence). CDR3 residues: CASGGLAGEETQYF. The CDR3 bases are TGCGCCAGCGGGGGACTAGCGGGGGAAGAGACCCAGTACTTC.

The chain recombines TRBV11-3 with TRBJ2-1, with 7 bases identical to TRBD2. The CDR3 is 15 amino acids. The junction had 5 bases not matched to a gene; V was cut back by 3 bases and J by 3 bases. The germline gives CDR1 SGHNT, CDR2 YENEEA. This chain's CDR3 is CASSLGGGDYNEQFF. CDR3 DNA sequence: TGTGCCAGCAGCTTGGGGGGGGGAGACTACAATGAGCAGTTCTTC.

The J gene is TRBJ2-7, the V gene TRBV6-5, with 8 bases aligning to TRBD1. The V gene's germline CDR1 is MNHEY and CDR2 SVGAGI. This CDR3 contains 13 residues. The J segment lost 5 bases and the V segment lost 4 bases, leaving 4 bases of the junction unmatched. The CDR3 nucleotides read TGTGCCAGCAGTTCCGGGACAGGAAACGAGCAGTACTTC. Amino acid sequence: CASSSGTGNEQYF.

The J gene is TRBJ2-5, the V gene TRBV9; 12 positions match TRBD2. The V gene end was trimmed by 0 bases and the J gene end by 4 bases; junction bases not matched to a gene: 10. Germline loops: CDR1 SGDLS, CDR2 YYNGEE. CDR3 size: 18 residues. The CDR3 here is CASSVAAGASGGVETQYF. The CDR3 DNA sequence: TGTGCCAGCAGCGTAGCTGCTGGGGCTAGCGGGGGGGTAGAGACCCAGTACTTC.

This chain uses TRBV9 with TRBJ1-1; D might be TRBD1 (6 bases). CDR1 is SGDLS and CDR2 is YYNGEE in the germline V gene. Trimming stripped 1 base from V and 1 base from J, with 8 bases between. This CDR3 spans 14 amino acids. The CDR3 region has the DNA TGTGCCAGCAGCGTATCAGGGGAGAACACTGAAGCTTTCTTT. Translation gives CASSVSGENTEAFF.

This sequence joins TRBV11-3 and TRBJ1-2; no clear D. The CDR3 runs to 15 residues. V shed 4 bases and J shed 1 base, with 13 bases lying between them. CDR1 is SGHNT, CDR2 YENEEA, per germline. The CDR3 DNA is TGTGCCAGCAGCTCGGGAGGGCCGAATAACTATGGCTACACCTTC. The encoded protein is CASSSGGPNNYGYTF.

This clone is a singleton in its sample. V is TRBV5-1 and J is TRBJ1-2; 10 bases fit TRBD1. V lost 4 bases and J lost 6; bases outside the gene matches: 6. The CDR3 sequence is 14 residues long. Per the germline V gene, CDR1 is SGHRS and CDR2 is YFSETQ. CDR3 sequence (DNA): TGCGCCAGCAGCATGGGACAGGGGATGGATGGCTACACCTTC. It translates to CASSMGQGMDGYTF.

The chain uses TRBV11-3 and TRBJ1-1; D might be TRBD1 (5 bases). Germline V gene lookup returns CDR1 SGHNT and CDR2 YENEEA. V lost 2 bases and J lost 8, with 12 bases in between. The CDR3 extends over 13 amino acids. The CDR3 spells CASSLRGAQEAFF. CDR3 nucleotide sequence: TGTGCCAGCAGCTTAAGGGGCGCCCAGGAAGCTTTCTTT.

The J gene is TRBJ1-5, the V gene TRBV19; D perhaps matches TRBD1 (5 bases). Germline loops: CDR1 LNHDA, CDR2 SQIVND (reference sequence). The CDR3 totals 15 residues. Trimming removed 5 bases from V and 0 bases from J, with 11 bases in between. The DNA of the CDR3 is TGTGCCAGTAGTCCGGGACTCCATAGCAATCAGCCCCAGCATTTT. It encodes CASSPGLHSNQPQHF.

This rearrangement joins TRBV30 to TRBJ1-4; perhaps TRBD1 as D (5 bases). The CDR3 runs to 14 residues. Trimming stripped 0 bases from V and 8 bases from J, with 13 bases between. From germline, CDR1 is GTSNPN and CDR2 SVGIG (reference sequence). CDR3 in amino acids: CAWSVGQGREKLFF. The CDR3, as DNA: TGTGCCTGGAGTGTAGGGCAGGGCCGGGAAAAACTGTTTTTT.

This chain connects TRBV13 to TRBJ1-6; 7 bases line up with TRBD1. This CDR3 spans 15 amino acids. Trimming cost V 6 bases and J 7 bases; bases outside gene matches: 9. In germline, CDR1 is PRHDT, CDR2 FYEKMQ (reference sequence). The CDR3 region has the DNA TGTGCCAGCAGTCTATCATGGACAGGAAATTCACCCCTCCACTTT. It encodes CASSLSWTGNSPLHF.

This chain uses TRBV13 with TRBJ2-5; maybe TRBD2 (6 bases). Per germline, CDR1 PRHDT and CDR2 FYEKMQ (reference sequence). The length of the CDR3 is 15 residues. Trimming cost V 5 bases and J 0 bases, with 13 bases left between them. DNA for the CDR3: TGTGCCAGCAGCCGCCGGCGGGGCAACCAAGAGACCCAGTACTTC. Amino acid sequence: CASSRRRGNQETQYF.